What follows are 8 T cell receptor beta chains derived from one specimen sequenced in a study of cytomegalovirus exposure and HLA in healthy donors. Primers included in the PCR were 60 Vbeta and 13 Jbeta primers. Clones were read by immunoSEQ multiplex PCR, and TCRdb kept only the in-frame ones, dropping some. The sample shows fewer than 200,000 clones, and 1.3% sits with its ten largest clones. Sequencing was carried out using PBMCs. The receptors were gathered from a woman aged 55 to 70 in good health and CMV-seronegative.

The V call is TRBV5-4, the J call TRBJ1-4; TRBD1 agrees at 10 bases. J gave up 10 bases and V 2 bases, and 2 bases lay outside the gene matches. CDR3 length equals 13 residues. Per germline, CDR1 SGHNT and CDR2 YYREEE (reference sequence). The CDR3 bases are TGTGCCAGCAGCTTACGGGACAGGGGAAAACTGTTTTTT. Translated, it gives CASSLRDRGKLFF.

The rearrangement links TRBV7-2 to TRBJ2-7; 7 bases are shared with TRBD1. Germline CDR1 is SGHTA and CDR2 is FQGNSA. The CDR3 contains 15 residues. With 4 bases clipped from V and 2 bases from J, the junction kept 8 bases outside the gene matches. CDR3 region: CASSSDRDSPYEQYF. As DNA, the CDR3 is TGTGCCAGCAGCTCCGACAGGGATTCCCCCTACGAGCAGTACTTC.

The DNA of the CDR3 is TGTGCCAGCAGCTTAACTAGCGGGGGGAAAGAGACCCAGTACTTC. This sequence encodes CASSLTSGGKETQYF. This chain uses TRBV7-3 with TRBJ2-5; TRBD2 aligns across 10 bases. Germline trimming cut 0 bases from V and 3 bases from J; bases unmatched to any gene: 1. The CDR3 loop spans 15 amino acids. The V gene's germline CDR1 is SGHTA and CDR2 FQGTGA.

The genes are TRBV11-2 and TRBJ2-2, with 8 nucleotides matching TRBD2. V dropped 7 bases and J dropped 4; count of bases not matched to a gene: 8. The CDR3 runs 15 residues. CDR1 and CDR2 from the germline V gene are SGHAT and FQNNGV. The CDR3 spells CASKGTRVLTGELFF. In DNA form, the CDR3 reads TGTGCCAGCAAGGGGACTAGAGTCCTCACCGGGGAGCTGTTTTTT.

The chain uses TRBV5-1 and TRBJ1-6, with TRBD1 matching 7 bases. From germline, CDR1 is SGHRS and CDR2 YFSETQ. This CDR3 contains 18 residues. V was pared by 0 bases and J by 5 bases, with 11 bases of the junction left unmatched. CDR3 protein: CASSLGDSSLVNNSPLHF. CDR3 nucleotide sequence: TGCGCCAGCAGCTTGGGGGACAGTTCGCTTGTGAATAATTCACCCCTCCACTTT. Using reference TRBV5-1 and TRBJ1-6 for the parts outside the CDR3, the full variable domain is KAGVTQTPRYLIKTRGQQVTLSCSPISGHRSVSWYQQTPGQGLQFLFEYFSETQRNKGNFPGRFSGRQFSNSRSEMNVSTLELGDSALYLCASSLGDSSLVNNSPLHFGNGTRLTVT.

CDR3 sequence reads: CASSARGFDSPLHF. CDR3 bases: TGTGCCAGTAGTGCTAGGGGGTTTGATTCACCCCTCCACTTT. This chain connects TRBV19 to TRBJ1-6, with D perhaps matching TRBD1 (6 bases). The length of the CDR3 is 14 residues. The germline V gene encodes CDR1 LNHDA and CDR2 SQIVND (reference sequence). V was shortened by 5 bases and J by 8 bases, with 13 bases between the two germline ends.

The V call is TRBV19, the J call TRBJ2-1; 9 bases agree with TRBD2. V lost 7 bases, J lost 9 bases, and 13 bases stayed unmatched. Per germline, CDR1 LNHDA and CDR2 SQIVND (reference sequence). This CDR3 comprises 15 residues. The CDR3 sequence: CASTLGSGRSGEQFF. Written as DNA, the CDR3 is TGTGCCAGTACCCTGGGGAGCGGGAGGAGTGGTGAGCAGTTCTTC.

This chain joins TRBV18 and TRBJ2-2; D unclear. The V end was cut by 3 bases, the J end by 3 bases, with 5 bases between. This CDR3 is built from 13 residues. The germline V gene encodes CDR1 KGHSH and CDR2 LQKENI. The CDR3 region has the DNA TGTGCCAGCTCACCCTCGGACACCGGGGAGCTGTTTTTT. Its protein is CASSPSDTGELFF.